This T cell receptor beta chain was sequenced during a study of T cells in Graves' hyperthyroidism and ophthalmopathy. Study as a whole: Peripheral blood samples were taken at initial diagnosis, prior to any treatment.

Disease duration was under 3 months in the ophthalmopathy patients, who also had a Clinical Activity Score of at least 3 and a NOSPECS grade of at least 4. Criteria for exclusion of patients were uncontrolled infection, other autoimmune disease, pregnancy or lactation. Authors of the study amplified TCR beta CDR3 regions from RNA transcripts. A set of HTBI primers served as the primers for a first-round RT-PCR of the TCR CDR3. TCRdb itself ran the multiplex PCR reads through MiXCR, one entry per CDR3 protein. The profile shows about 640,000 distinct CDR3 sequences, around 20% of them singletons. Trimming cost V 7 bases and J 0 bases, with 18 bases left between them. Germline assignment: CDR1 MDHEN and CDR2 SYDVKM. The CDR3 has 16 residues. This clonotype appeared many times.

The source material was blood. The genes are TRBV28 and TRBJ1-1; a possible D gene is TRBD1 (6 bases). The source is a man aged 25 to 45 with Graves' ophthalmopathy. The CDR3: CASTPGGRFLNTEAFF. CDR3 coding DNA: TGTGCCAGCACCCCCGGGGGCCGGTTCCTGAACACTGAAGCTTTCTTT.